The clone carrying this T cell receptor beta chain was counted at least ten times. The junction departs from the called germline gene at one end, perhaps through a read error. Patients selected for sequencing had displayed CD8+CD57+ cell expansion by flow cytometry. Every patient presented with severe acquired aplastic anemia. The record originates from a study of CD8+CD57+ T cells in acquired aplastic anemia. The CDR3 contains 12 residues. Germline values: CDR1 SQVTM, CDR2 ANQGSEA. According to the study, genomic DNA was the template for TCR beta VDJ and CDR3 profiling. Via MiXCR, TCRdb re-called the reads, giving one row per CDR3 protein. The data contain about 150,000 distinct CDR3 sequences, roughly 54% of them singletons.

The V and J genes are TRBV29-1 and TRBJ1-6; TRBD1 matches 7 bases. The clonotype was recovered from a human donor with aplastic anemia. Sequenced material: sorted CD4+, CD8+, or CD8+CD57+ T cells (not recorded which) from PBMCs. This CDR3 is CSAEGQDGTLHF. For the CDR3, the DNA is TGCAGCGCTGAAGGACAGGACGGAACCCTCCACTTT.